This paragraph covers one T cell receptor (beta chain) sequence. In germline, CDR1 is LGHNT, CDR2 FRNRAP. This CDR3 contains 15 residues. Trimming took 8 bases from V and 2 from J, leaving 17 bases between them. The assay was immunoSEQ multiplex PCR, and TCRdb's table has in-frame clones only and misses some. Found here are more than 250,000 clones, around 80% of them singletons; the top ten hold roughly 5.3%. The data derive from a study of blood T cell repertoires in COVID-19. Sample: PBMCs or T cells enriched from blood (not recorded which). The chain combines TRBV12-5 with TRBJ2-3, with D possibly TRBD2 on 6 matching bases. This TCR was sampled from a man aged 40-50 years who had been exposed to COVID-19. The CDR3 nucleotides read TGTGCTAGTCAGGTGGAGGCGGGGCCCACAGATACGCAGTATTTT. Protein sequence: CASQVEAGPTDTQYF.